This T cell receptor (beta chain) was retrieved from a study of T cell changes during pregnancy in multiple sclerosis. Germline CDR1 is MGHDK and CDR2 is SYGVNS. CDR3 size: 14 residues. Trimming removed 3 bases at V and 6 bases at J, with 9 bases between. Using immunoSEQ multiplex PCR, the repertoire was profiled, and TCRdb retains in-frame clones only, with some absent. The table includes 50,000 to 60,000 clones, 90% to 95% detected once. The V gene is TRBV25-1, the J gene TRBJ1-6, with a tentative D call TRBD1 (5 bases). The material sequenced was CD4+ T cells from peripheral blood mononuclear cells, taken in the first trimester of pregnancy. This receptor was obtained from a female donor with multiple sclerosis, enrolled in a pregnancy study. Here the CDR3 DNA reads TGTGCCAGCAGTGACAGGGATTTTAATTCACCCCTCCACTTT. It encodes CASSDRDFNSPLHF.